One sample yielded the 8 T cell receptor beta chains listed below, sequenced in a study of blood T cell repertoires in COVID-19. The method was immunoSEQ multiplex PCR; TCRdb's version includes in-frame clones alone and lacks a portion of them. This sample has nearly 200,000 clones, with just under 85% found just once. The sample consisted of peripheral blood. These receptors originate from a woman aged 70-85 years with active or convalescent COVID-19.

The rearrangement joins TRBV19 to TRBJ1-2, with TRBD1 matching 12 bases. The V gene end was trimmed by 1 base and the J gene end by 4 bases; junction bases not matched to a gene: 4. This CDR3 is 16 amino acids long. CDR1 is LNHDA, CDR2 SQIVND, per germline (reference sequence). For the CDR3, the DNA is TGTGCCAGTAGTATAGGCTGGGACAGGGGGCTCTATGGCTACACCTTC. Translating gives CASSIGWDRGLYGYTF.

The chain recombines TRBV7-6 with TRBJ2-5, with 9 bases matching TRBD2. Looked up from germline, CDR1 is SGHVS and CDR2 is FNYEAQ. V gave up 2 bases and J gave up 4 bases; unmatched junction bases: 14. This CDR3 region has 18 residues. CDR3 sequence (DNA): TGTGCCAGCAGCTTAAGGGTTCCAGCGGGAGCGGGAGGAGAGACCCAGTACTTC. This sequence encodes CASSLRVPAGAGGETQYF. Combining the CDR3 with reference TRBV7-6 and TRBJ2-5 gives the whole variable domain GAGVSQSPRYKVTKRGQDVALRCDPISGHVSLYWYRQALGQGPEFLTYFNYEAQQDKSGLPNDRFSAERPEGSISTLTIQRTEQRDSAMYRCASSLRVPAGAGGETQYFGPGTRLLVL.

This clone was observed a few times. This chain joins TRBV6-6 and TRBJ1-1; the D gene is possibly TRBD1 (5 bases). The V end lost 2 bases, the J end lost 4 bases, and 17 bases lay between the germline ends. The CDR3 is made up of 16 amino acids. The V gene's germline CDR1 is MNHNY and CDR2 SVGAGI (reference sequence). The chain's CDR3 is CASSYGPGEGATEAFF. The CDR3 nucleotides are TGTGCCAGCAGTTACGGACCGGGAGAAGGGGCCACTGAAGCTTTCTTT.

The V call is TRBV7-9, the J call TRBJ1-2; a possible D gene is TRBD1 (5 bases). The CDR3 is 13 amino acids. Germline CDR1 and CDR2: SEHNR and FQNEAQ (reference sequence). Deletions cut 3 bases from V and 1 base from J, with 6 bases between. CDR3 bases: TGTGCCAGCAGCTTGACAGATAACTATGGCTACACCTTC. It encodes CASSLTDNYGYTF.

CDR3 in DNA: TGTGCCAGCAGACCAGGGGGCGTCTATGGCTACACCTTC. It codes for CASRPGGVYGYTF. This sequence joins TRBV28 and TRBJ1-2, with TRBD1 matching over 8 bases. The CDR3 is 13 amino acids. J was trimmed by 4 bases and V by 6 bases; bases with no gene match: 4. Germline-derived CDR1 and CDR2 are MDHEN and SYDVKM.

This clone was recorded once. The rearrangement joins TRBV19 to TRBJ1-5; maybe TRBD1 (6 bases). Germline V gene data show CDR1 as LNHDA and CDR2 as SQIVND (reference sequence). This CDR3 is 17 amino acids long. V was clipped by 7 bases and J by 0 bases, with 19 bases between them. The CDR3 DNA is TGTGCCAGTACCCCGGGGGGGGGCCCATATAGCAATCAGCCCCAGCATTTT. Translating gives CASTPGGGPYSNQPQHF.

This rearrangement joins TRBV2 to TRBJ2-3; 10 bases match TRBD2. V lost 4 bases and J lost 6; bases outside the gene matches: 7. Germline lookup yields CDR1 SNHLY and CDR2 FYNNEI. The CDR3 extends over 15 amino acids. The CDR3 DNA reads TGTGCCAGCAGTGCCCTAGCGGGAGTCCCTGATACGCAGTATTTT. Its translation: CASSALAGVPDTQYF.

This clone was seen only once. The chain joins TRBV7-3 to TRBJ2-5; 7 bases map to TRBD2. This CDR3 contains 16 residues. Germline V gives CDR1 SGHTA, CDR2 FQGTGA. V was pared by 0 bases and J by 2 bases, with 6 bases of the junction left unmatched. The CDR3 protein is CASSLTGGSGQETQYF. The CDR3 bases are TGTGCCAGCAGCTTAACAGGCGGGAGTGGACAAGAGACCCAGTACTTC.